Listed here are 25 T cell receptor beta chains from one sample, sequenced in a study of blood T cell repertoires in COVID-19. Clones were sequenced by immunoSEQ multiplex PCR, and TCRdb holds only the in-frame ones, with some missing. The repertoire holds 270,000 or so clones, with around 85% as singletons. The sample comprised peripheral blood. All receptors come from a woman under 40 with COVID-19, enrolled during active disease.

V gene TRBV15 combines with J gene TRBJ1-2, with D possibly being TRBD1 (6 bases). The CDR3 runs 15 residues. The germline CDR1 and CDR2 sequences are LNHNV and YYDKDF (reference sequence). Trimming pared 5 bases from V and 5 bases from J, leaving 18 bases between. Here the CDR3 DNA reads TGTGCCACCAGCCCCGAACAGGGAGTTAGGTATGGCTACACCTTC. It encodes CATSPEQGVRYGYTF.

The chain has TRBV29-1 and TRBJ1-2; the D gene is possibly TRBD1 (5 bases). The germline V gene encodes CDR1 SQVTM and CDR2 ANQGSEA. The CDR3 totals 12 residues. Between the trimmed V and J ends, which lost 5 bases and 3 bases, there was a span of 10 bases. The CDR3 DNA reads as TGCAGCGTTATGGGCAGGGACTATGGCTACACCTTC. Protein: CSVMGRDYGYTF.

The CDR3, as DNA: TGTGCCAGCATGAGGGCTGACTCTGGGGCCAACGTCCTGACTTTC. Translation: CASMRADSGANVLTF. The chain carries TRBV7-9 and TRBJ2-6, with TRBD2 as a possible D gene (5 bases). CDR1 and CDR2 (germline): SEHNR, FQNEAQ (reference sequence). V was clipped by 7 bases and J by 0 bases, with 10 bases between them. This CDR3 contains 15 residues.

This clone was detected only a few times. In nucleotides, the CDR3 is TGTGCCAGCAGTTATGGGCAGGGATGGGAAGCTTTCTTT. Its protein product is CASSYGQGWEAFF. This chain uses TRBV6-2 or TRBV6-3 with TRBJ1-1; D possibly corresponds to TRBD1 (5 bases). The CDR3 runs 13 residues. Trimming left V 3 bases short and J 8 bases short, with 13 bases between. Germline CDR1 is MNHEY and CDR2 is SVGEGT.

The rearrangement joins TRBV12-3 or TRBV12-4 to TRBJ2-1; D remains ambiguous. Trimming cost V 5 bases and J 9 bases, with 8 bases left between them. This CDR3 has 11 residues. The CDR3, as DNA: TGTGCCAGCAGTCCAAACAGTGAGCAGTTCTTC. Residues: CASSPNSEQFF.

The J gene is TRBJ2-1, the V gene TRBV3-1 (or the pseudogene TRBV3-2); 10 bases agree with TRBD2. Germline V gene data show CDR1 as LGHDT and CDR2 as YNNKEL (reference sequence). The CDR3 sequence is 16 residues long. J lost 9 bases, V lost 1 base, and 9 bases had no gene match. As DNA, the CDR3 is TGTGCCAGCAGCCAAGGGGTGCTAGCGGGGGATGTTGAGCAGTTCTTC. Translated: CASSQGVLAGDVEQFF.

The chain uses TRBV7-8 and TRBJ2-7; D may be TRBD1 (5 bases). CDR1 SGHVS and CDR2 FQNEAQ come from the germline V gene. The CDR3 sequence is 15 residues long. The V and J ends lost 0 bases and 2 bases respectively, with 11 bases between them. The CDR3 DNA follows: TGTGCCAGCAGCTTAGCACAGGCCGTCACCTACGAGCAGTACTTC. It translates to CASSLAQAVTYEQYF.

The V call is TRBV3-1 (or the pseudogene TRBV3-2), the J call TRBJ1-2; the D gene is possibly TRBD1 (5 bases). The CDR3 sequence is 13 residues long. V was clipped by 4 bases and J by 8 bases, with 14 bases between them. Germline CDR1 LGHDT, CDR2 YNNKEL (reference sequence). Here the CDR3 DNA reads TGTGCCAGCAGCCCGGGGGGAGCGGGGGGCTACACCTTC. This encodes CASSPGGAGGYTF.

J is TRBJ2-1 and V is TRBV28, with TRBD2 matching over 10 bases. CDR1 and CDR2 from the germline V gene are MDHEN and SYDVKM. V lost 4 bases to trimming and J lost 10 bases; unmatched junction nucleotides: 1. This CDR3 is 12 amino acids long. This CDR3 reads CASSSSGGEQFF. CDR3 nucleotide sequence: TGTGCCAGCAGTTCTAGCGGGGGAGAGCAGTTCTTC.

The CDR3 nucleotides read TGTGCCAGCAGCGTAGGCGGGCAGCTCAACACTGAAGCTTTCTTT. Its protein is CASSVGGQLNTEAFF. V is TRBV9 and J is TRBJ1-1; D is unresolved. The CDR3 is 15 residues long. Germline assignment: CDR1 SGDLS and CDR2 YYNGEE. The V end was cut by 0 bases, the J end by 2 bases, with 11 bases between.

The genes are TRBV30 and TRBJ1-5; possibly TRBD1 for D (6 bases). Trimming shortened V by 1 base and J by 3 bases, and 16 bases separated the two germline ends. Per germline, CDR1 GTSNPN and CDR2 SVGIG (reference sequence). This CDR3 spans 16 amino acids. As DNA, the CDR3 is TGTGCCTGGAGTGAATACTGGGGGCAGCTCAATCAGCCCCAGCATTTT. The encoded protein is CAWSEYWGQLNQPQHF.

The sample holds one count of this clone. CDR3 sequence reads: CASSEGGLISDTQYF. CDR3 bases: TGTGCCAGCAGCGAAGGGGGGCTAATTTCAGATACGCAGTATTTT. This chain links TRBV3-1 (or the pseudogene TRBV3-2) with TRBJ2-3; D may correspond to TRBD1 or TRBD2 (6 bases each). There are 15 residues in the CDR3. Germline lookup yields CDR1 LGHDT and CDR2 YNNKEL (reference sequence). V gave up 5 bases and J gave up 4 bases, with 16 bases separating them.

The rearrangement links TRBV11-2 to TRBJ1-1; possibly TRBD1 for D (5 bases). The germline CDR1 and CDR2 sequences are SGHAT and FQNNGV. V lost 3 bases to trimming and J lost 1 base, with 6 bases between them. The CDR3 runs 13 residues. The CDR3 sequence is CASSFTGNTEAFF. The CDR3 DNA is TGTGCCAGCAGCTTTACAGGGAACACTGAAGCTTTCTTT.

The V and J genes are TRBV6-5 and TRBJ1-2; D perhaps matches TRBD1 (5 bases). The germline V gene encodes CDR1 MNHEY and CDR2 SVGAGI. With 3 bases removed from V and 3 bases from J, the gap between germline ends came to 11 bases. This CDR3 is built from 14 residues. This CDR3 is CASSYAGIHYGYTF. CDR3 nucleotides: TGTGCCAGCAGTTATGCAGGGATCCACTATGGCTACACCTTC.

This chain connects TRBV6-5 to TRBJ1-1; D is possibly TRBD1 (6 bases). The CDR3 is 12 residues long. Between the trimmed V and J ends, which lost 5 bases and 11 bases, there was a span of 15 bases. Germline assignment: CDR1 MNHEY and CDR2 SVGAGI. This chain's CDR3 is CASSQINREAFF. DNA of the CDR3: TGTGCCAGCAGTCAGATTAACAGGGAGGCTTTCTTT.

The sample holds a few counts of this clone. This chain connects TRBV12-5 to TRBJ2-7; D call uncertain. Between the trimmed V and J ends, which lost 3 bases and 5 bases, there was a span of 8 bases. Germline lookup yields CDR1 LGHNT and CDR2 FRNRAP. CDR3 length: 12 amino acids. The CDR3 here is CASGFSGDEQYF. In nucleotides, the CDR3 is TGTGCTAGTGGTTTTTCTGGAGACGAGCAGTACTTC.

This clone has a handful of counts. The chain uses TRBV11-2 and TRBJ1-6; D is uncertain. V lost 1 base and J lost 10, with 11 bases in between. This CDR3 spans 14 amino acids. Germline V gene sequence: CDR1 SGHAT, CDR2 FQNNGV. The CDR3 nucleotides read TGTGCCAGCAGCTTAGGGAGAGGATCCTCACCCCTCCACTTT. This gives the protein CASSLGRGSSPLHF.

This chain uses TRBV5-1 with TRBJ1-5, with unresolved D. The germline V gene encodes CDR1 SGHRS and CDR2 YFSETQ. This CDR3 comprises 15 residues. The V and J ends lost 0 bases and 4 bases respectively, with 11 bases between them. The DNA for the CDR3 is TGCGCCAGCAGCTTGGTTAATAGTCTAAATCAGCCCCAGCATTTT. Translation: CASSLVNSLNQPQHF.

This chain links TRBV7-9 with TRBJ1-1; no reliable D call. This CDR3 is 12 amino acids long. Germline CDR1 and CDR2: SEHNR and FQNEAQ (reference sequence). V was shortened by 9 bases and J by 5 bases, with 13 bases between the two germline ends. The CDR3 loop is CASSSPGTEAFF. CDR3 sequence (DNA): TGTGCCAGTTCCTCTCCGGGGACTGAAGCTTTCTTT.

The chain is built from TRBV6-5 and TRBJ2-2, with TRBD2 identical over 10 bases. Trimming removed 6 bases from V and 2 bases from J; junction bases left unmatched: 3. CDR1 and CDR2 (germline): MNHEY, SVGAGI. CDR3 length: 15 residues. This CDR3 is CASSLAGVNTGELFF. Written as DNA, the CDR3 is TGTGCCAGCAGCCTAGCGGGGGTCAACACCGGGGAGCTGTTTTTT.

This clone has a handful of counts. The sample contains more than one DNA sequence encoding this CDR3. This chain joins TRBV7-9 and TRBJ2-3, with no clear D. This CDR3 spans 13 amino acids. The germline V and J ends were trimmed by 1 base and 0 bases, with 2 bases remaining between them. In germline, CDR1 is SEHNR, CDR2 FQNEAQ (reference sequence). CDR3 amino acids: CASSLVSTDTQYF. For the CDR3, the DNA is TGTGCCAGCAGCTTAGTAAGCACAGATACGCAGTATTTT.

The genes are TRBV27 and TRBJ2-2; perhaps TRBD1 as D (6 bases). Germline CDR1 is MNHEY and CDR2 is SMNVEV (reference sequence). There are 12 residues in the CDR3. Trimming left V 3 bases short and J 8 bases short, with 7 bases between. This chain's CDR3 is CASSFRGGELFF. As DNA, the CDR3 is TGTGCCAGCAGTTTCAGGGGAGGGGAGCTGTTTTTT.

The chain recombines TRBV7-9 with TRBJ2-7, with 8 bases matching TRBD1. The germline V gene encodes CDR1 SEHNR and CDR2 FQNEAQ (reference sequence). This CDR3 region has 12 residues. Losses at the gene ends were 7 bases for V and 4 bases for J; bases not matched to a gene: 3. The CDR3: CASTGGRYEQYF. Here the CDR3 DNA reads TGTGCCAGCACAGGGGGCCGGTACGAGCAGTACTTC.

The chain carries TRBV5-1 and TRBJ1-2; maybe TRBD1 (5 bases). V gave up 0 bases and J gave up 0 bases, with 9 bases separating them. The CDR3 extends over 15 amino acids. Germline V gene sequence: CDR1 SGHRS, CDR2 YFSETQ. CDR3 in DNA: TGCGCCAGCAGCTTGGCAGGGAAAACTAACTATGGCTACACCTTC. It specifies CASSLAGKTNYGYTF.

The table lists this clone with a count of one. The chain is built from TRBV18 and TRBJ2-3; weak D call: TRBD1 (6 bases). Trimming took 0 bases from V and 6 from J, leaving 16 bases between them. This CDR3 has 16 residues. CDR1 KGHSH and CDR2 LQKENI come from the germline V gene. CDR3 sequence (DNA): TGTGCCAGCTCACCACCGGGACACCGAAACGGGGATACGCAGTATTTT. Translated, it gives CASSPPGHRNGDTQYF.